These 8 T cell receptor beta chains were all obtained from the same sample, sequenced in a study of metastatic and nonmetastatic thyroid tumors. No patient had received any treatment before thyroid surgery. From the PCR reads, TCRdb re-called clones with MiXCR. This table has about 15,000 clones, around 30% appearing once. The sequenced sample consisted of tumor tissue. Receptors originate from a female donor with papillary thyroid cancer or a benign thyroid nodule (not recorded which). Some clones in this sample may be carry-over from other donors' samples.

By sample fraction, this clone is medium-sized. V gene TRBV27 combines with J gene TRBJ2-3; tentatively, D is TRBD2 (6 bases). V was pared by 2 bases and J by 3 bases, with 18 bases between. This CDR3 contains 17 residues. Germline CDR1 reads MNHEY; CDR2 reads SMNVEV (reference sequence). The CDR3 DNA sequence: TGTGCCAGCAGTTTACTTCCCAAGGTCCGGGGGACAGATACGCAGTATTTT. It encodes CASSLLPKVRGTDTQYF.

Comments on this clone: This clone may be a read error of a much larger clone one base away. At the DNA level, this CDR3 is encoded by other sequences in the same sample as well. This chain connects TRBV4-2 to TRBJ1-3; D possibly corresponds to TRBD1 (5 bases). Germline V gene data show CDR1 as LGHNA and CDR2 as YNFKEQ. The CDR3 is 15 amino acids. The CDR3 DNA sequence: TGTGCCAGCAGTCAAGTTCGGGACGATGGAAACACCATATATTTT. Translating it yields CASSQVRDDGNTIYF.

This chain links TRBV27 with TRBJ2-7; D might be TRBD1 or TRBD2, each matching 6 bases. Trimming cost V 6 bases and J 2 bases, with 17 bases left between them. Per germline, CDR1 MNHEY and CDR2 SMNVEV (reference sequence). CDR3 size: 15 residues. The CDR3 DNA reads TGTGCCAGCAGCCGAAAGGGGGACTTGACCTACGAGCAGTACTTC. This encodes CASSRKGDLTYEQYF.

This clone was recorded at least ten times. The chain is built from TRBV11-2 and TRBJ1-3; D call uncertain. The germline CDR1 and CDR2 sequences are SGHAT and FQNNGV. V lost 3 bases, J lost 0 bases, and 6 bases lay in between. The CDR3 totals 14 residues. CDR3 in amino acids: CASSFASSGNTIYF. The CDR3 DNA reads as TGTGCCAGCAGCTTCGCATCCTCTGGAAACACCATATATTTT.

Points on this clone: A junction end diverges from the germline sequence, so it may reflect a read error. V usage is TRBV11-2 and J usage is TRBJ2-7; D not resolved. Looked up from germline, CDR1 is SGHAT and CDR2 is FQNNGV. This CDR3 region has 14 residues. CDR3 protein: CACSLGFTGYEQYF. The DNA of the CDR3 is TGTGCCTGCAGCTTAGGGTTTACGGGCTACGAGCAGTACTTC.

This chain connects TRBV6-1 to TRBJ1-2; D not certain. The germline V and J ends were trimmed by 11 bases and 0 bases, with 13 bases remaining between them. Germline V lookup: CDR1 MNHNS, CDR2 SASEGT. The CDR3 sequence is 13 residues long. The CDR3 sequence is CASTLAANYGYTF. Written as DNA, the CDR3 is TGTGCCTCAACCCTTGCCGCTAACTATGGCTACACCTTC.

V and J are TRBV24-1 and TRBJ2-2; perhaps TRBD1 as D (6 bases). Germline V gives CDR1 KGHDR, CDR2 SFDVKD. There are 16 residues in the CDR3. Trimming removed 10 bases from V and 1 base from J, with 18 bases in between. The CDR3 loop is CATTLGDMGNTGELFF. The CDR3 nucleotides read TGTGCCACTACACTCGGGGACATGGGGAACACCGGGGAGCTGTTTTTT.

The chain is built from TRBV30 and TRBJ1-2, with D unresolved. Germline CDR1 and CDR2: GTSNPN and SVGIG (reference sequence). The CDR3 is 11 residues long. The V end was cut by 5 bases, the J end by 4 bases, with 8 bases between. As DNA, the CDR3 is TGTGCCTGGGGAAAAGGCTATGGCTACACCTTC. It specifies CAWGKGYGYTF.